These 10 T cell receptor beta chains share one sample of origin, sequenced in a study of blood T cell repertoires in COVID-19. Generated by immunoSEQ multiplex PCR, the TCRdb table keeps only in-frame clones and is missing some. Among 15,000 to 25,000 clones, 93% were seen once, and the ten largest hold approximately 4%. The sample was peripheral blood. These receptors all come from a woman in her fifties or sixties with active COVID-19.

The gene calls are TRBV29-1 and TRBJ1-2; TRBD1 aligns across 7 bases. CDR3 length equals 14 residues. Germline CDR1 is SQVTM and CDR2 is ANQGSEA. J was trimmed by 6 bases and V by 6 bases; bases with no gene match: 13. The DNA for the CDR3 is TGCAGCGTGGGCGTTGGGACAGCGTTAAATGGCTACACCTTC. Amino acid sequence: CSVGVGTALNGYTF.

The chain recombines TRBV5-5 with TRBJ1-1; TRBD1 matches at 8 bases. V lost 1 base to trimming and J lost 1 base; unmatched junction nucleotides: 3. In germline, CDR1 is SGHKS, CDR2 YYEKEE (reference sequence). This CDR3 has 15 amino acids. The CDR3 sequence is CASSLRTGQNTEAFF. The CDR3 DNA is TGTGCCAGCAGCTTGCGGACAGGGCAGAACACTGAAGCTTTCTTT.

This clone was recorded once. The chain employs TRBV5-7 and TRBJ2-1; TRBD2 aligns across 11 bases. TRBV5-7 is treated as an ORF (open reading frame) with a function not yet certain. CDR3 length: 15 amino acids. V was clipped by 1 base and J by 7 bases; unmatched bases: 4. The chain's CDR3 is CASSLTSGRTNEQFF. For the CDR3, the DNA is TGTGCCAGCAGCTTGACTAGCGGGAGAACAAATGAGCAGTTCTTC.

The count of this clone is one. This chain joins TRBV5-1 and TRBJ2-3; the D gene is possibly TRBD1 (5 bases). The CDR3 is 16 residues long. The germline V gene has CDR1 SGHRS and CDR2 YFSETQ. V was shortened by 4 bases and J by 0 bases, with 15 bases between the two germline ends. The CDR3 loop reads CASSPALGVSTDTQYF. CDR3 bases: TGCGCCAGCAGCCCAGCGTTAGGGGTGAGCACAGATACGCAGTATTTT.

CDR3 loop: CASSANRYNEQFF. The CDR3 bases are TGTGCCAGCAGCGCGAACAGATACAATGAGCAGTTCTTC. The chain links TRBV12-3 or TRBV12-4 to TRBJ2-1; D unresolved. V was trimmed by 6 bases and J by 4 bases, leaving 10 bases between them. This CDR3 is 13 amino acids long.

This chain uses TRBV5-4 with TRBJ2-1; TRBD2 matches at 9 bases. CDR1 SGHNT and CDR2 YYREEE come from the germline V gene (reference sequence). This CDR3 contains 15 residues. Trimming cost V 0 bases and J 8 bases; bases outside gene matches: 6. The CDR3 coding sequence is TGTGCCAGCAGCTTGGAGGCTAGCGGGATCTATGAGCAGTTCTTC. It specifies CASSLEASGIYEQFF.

J is TRBJ2-7 and V is TRBV18; a possible D gene is TRBD1 (6 bases). V was shortened by 3 bases and J by 2 bases, with 11 bases between the two germline ends. CDR1 and CDR2 (germline): KGHSH, LQKENI. This CDR3 has 14 residues. The CDR3 spells CASSPRGPTYEQYF. Written as DNA, the CDR3 is TGTGCCAGCTCACCCAGGGGACCAACCTACGAGCAGTACTTC.

This rearrangement joins TRBV9 to TRBJ1-5, with D perhaps matching TRBD1 (6 bases). Looked up from germline, CDR1 is SGDLS and CDR2 is YYNGEE. Trimming removed 3 bases at V and 0 bases at J, with 10 bases between. This CDR3 is 15 amino acids long. The CDR3 loop is CASSEDSYSNQPQHF. The CDR3 region has the DNA TGTGCCAGCAGCGAGGACAGCTATAGCAATCAGCCCCAGCATTTT.

The chain joins TRBV10-1 to TRBJ1-6, with a tentative D call TRBD1 (5 bases). Germline lookup yields CDR1 WNHNN and CDR2 SYGVQD (reference sequence). The germline V and J ends were trimmed by 4 bases and 7 bases, with 8 bases remaining between them. The CDR3 consists of 13 residues. The CDR3 here is CASSARENSPLHF. The DNA of the CDR3 is TGCGCCAGCAGTGCCAGGGAAAATTCACCCCTCCACTTT.

The chain has TRBV28 and TRBJ2-1, with a tentative D call TRBD2 (5 bases). CDR3 length equals 15 residues. V lost 7 bases and J lost 5, with 18 bases in between. Germline V gene lookup returns CDR1 MDHEN and CDR2 SYDVKM. For the CDR3, the DNA is TGTGCCAGCATGATAGAGGGTTTGGCGGACAATGAGCAGTTCTTC. Translating it yields CASMIEGLADNEQFF.